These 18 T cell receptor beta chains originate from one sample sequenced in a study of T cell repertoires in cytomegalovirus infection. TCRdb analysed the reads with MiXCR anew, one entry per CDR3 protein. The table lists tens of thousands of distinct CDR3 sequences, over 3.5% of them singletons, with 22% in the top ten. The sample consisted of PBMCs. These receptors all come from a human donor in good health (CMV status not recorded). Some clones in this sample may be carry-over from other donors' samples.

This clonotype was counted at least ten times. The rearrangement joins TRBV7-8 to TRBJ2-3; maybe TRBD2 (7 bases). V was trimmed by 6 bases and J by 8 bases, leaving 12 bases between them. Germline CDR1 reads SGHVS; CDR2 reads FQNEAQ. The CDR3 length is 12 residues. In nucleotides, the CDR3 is TGTGCCAGCAGTAGGGGGGGAGGTACGCAGTATTTT. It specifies CASSRGGGTQYF.

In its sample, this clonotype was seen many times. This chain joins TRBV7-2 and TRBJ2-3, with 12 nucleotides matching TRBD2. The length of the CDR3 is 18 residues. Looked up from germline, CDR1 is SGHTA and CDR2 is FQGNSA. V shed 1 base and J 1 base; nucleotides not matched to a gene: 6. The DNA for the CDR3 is TGTGCCAGCAGCTTAGTAGGGCTAGCGGGAGGGGGCACAGATACGCAGTATTTT. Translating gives CASSLVGLAGGGTDTQYF. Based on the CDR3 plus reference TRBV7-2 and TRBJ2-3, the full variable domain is GAGVSQSPSNKVTEKGKDVELRCDPISGHTALYWYRQSLGQGLEFLIYFQGNSAPDKSGLPSDRFSAERTGGSVSTLTIQRTQQEDSAVYLCASSLVGLAGGGTDTQYFGPGTRLTVL.

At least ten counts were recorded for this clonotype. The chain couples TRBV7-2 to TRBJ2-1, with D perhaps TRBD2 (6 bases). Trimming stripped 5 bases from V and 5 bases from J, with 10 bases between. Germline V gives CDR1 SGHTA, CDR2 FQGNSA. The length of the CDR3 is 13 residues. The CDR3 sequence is CASSAGPNNEQFF. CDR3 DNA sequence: TGTGCCAGCAGCGCGGGACCGAACAATGAGCAGTTCTTC.

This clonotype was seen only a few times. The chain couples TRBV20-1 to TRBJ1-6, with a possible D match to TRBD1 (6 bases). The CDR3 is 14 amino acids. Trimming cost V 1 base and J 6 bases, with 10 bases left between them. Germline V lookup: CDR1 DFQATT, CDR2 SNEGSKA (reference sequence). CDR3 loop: CSARGGPLNSPLHF. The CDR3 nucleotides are TGCAGTGCTAGAGGGGGGCCGCTTAATTCACCCCTCCACTTT.

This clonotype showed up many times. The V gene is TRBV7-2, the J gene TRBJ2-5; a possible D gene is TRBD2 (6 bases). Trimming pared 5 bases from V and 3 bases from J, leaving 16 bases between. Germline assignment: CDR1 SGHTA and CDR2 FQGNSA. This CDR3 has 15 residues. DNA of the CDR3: TGTGCCAGCAGCGCCGGCGGGACGGTGAAAGAGACCCAGTACTTC. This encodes CASSAGGTVKETQYF.

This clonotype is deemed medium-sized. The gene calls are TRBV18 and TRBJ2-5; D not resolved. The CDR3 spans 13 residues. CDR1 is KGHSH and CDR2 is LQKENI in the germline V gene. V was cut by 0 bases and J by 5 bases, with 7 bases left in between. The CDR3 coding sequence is TGTGCCAGCTCACCACCTCTGGGGGAGACCCAGTACTTC. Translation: CASSPPLGETQYF.

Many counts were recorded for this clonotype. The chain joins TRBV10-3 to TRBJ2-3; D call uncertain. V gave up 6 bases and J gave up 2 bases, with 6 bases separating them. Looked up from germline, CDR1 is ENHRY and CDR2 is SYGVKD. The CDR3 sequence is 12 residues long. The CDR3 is CAIRTNTDTQYF. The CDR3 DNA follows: TGTGCCATCAGGACAAACACAGATACGCAGTATTTT.

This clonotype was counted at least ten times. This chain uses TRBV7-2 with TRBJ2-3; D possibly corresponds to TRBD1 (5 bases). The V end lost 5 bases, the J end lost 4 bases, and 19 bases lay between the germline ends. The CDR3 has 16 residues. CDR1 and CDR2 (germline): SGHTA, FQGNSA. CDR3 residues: CASSQYGLGQADTQYF. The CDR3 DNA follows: TGTGCCAGCAGCCAGTACGGGTTGGGGCAAGCAGATACGCAGTATTTT. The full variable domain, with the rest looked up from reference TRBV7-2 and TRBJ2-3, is GAGVSQSPSNKVTEKGKDVELRCDPISGHTALYWYRQSLGQGLEFLIYFQGNSAPDKSGLPSDRFSAERTGGSVSTLTIQRTQQEDSAVYLCASSQYGLGQADTQYFGPGTRLTVL.

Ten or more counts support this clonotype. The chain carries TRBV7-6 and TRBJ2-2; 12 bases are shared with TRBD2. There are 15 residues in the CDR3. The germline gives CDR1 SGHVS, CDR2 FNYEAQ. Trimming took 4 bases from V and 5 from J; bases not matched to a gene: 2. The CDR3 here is CASSSTSGSTGELFF. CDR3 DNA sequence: TGTGCCAGCAGCTCGACTAGCGGGAGTACCGGGGAGCTGTTTTTT.

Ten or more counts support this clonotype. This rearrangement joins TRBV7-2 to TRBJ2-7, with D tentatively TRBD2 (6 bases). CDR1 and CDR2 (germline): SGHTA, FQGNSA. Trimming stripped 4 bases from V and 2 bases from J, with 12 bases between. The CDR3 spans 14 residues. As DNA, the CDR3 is TGTGCCAGCAGCTCTTCCCGGGGGACCTACGAGCAGTACTTC. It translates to CASSSSRGTYEQYF.

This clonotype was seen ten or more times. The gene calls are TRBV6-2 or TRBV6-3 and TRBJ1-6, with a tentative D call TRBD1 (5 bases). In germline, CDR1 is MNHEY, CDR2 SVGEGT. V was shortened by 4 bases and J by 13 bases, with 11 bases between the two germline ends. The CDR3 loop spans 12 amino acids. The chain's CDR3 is CASSSNRDPLHF. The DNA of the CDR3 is TGTGCCAGCAGTTCTAACCGGGACCCCCTCCACTTT.

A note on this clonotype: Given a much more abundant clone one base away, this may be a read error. CDR3 loop: CASSATTNQSQHF. CDR3 sequence (DNA): TGTGCCAGTAGTGCAACAACCAATCAGTCCCAGCATTTT. This chain connects TRBV19 to TRBJ1-5; D not resolved. The CDR3 runs 13 residues. Germline CDR1 is LNHDA and CDR2 is SQIVND (reference sequence).

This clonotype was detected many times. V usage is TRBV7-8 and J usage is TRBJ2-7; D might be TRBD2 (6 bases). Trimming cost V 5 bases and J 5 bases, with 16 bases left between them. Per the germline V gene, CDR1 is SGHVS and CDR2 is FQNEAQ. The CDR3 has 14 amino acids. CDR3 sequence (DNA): TGTGCCAGCAGCACGAGACTAGGAGACAACGAGCAGTACTTC. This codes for CASSTRLGDNEQYF. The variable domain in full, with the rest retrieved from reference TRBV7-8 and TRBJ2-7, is GAGVSQSPRYKVAKRGQDVALRCDPISGHVSLFWYQQALGQGPEFLTYFQNEAQLDKSGLPSDRFFAERPEGSVSTLKIQRTQQEDSAVYLCASSTRLGDNEQYFGPGTRLTVT.

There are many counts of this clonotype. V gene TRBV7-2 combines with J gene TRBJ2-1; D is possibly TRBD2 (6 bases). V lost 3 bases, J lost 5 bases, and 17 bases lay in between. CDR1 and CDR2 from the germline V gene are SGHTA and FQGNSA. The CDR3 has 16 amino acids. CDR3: CASSFLTGGQDNEQFF. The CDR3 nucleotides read TGTGCCAGCAGCTTCCTGACCGGAGGGCAAGACAATGAGCAGTTCTTC.

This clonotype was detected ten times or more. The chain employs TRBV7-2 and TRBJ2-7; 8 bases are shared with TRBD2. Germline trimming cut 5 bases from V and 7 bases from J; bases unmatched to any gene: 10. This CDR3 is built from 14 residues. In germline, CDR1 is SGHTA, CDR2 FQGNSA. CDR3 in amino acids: CASSPQRETGEQYF. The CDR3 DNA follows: TGTGCCAGCAGCCCCCAGCGGGAGACGGGGGAGCAGTACTTC.

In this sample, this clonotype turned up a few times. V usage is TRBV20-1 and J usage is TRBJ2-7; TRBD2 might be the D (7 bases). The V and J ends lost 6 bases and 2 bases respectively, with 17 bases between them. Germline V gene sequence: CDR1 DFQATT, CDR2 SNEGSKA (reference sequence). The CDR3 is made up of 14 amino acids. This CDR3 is CSAGPGGLPYEQYF. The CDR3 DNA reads TGCAGTGCCGGACCCGGGGGGCTTCCCTACGAGCAGTACTTC.

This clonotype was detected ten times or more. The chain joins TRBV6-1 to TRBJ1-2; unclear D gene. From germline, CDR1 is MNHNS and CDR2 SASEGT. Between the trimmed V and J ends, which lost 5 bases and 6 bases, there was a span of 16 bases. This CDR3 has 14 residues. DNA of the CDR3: TGTGCCAGCAGTTACAGCCTACGGACGGATGGCTACACCTTC. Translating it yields CASSYSLRTDGYTF.

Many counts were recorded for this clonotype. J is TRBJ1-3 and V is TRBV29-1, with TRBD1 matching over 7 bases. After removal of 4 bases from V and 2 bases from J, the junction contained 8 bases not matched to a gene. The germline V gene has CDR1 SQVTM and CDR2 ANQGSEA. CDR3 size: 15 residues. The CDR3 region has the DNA TGCAGCGTTGGACTACAGGGGACCCCTGGAAACACCATATATTTT. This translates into CSVGLQGTPGNTIYF.